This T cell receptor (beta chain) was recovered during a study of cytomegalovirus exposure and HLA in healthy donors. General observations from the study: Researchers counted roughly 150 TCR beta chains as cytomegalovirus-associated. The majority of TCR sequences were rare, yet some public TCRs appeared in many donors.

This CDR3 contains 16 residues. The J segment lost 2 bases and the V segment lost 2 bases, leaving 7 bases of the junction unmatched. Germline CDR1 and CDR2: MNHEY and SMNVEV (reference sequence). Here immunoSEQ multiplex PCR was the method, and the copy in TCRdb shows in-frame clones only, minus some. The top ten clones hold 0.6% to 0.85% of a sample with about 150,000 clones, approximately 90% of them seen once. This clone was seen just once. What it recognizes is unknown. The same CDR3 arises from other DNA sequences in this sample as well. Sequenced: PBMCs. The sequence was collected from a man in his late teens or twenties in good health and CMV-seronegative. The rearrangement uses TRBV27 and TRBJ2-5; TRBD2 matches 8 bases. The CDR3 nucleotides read TGTGCCAGCAGTTTACGGGCGGGGGGAAGACAAGAGACCCAGTACTTC. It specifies CASSLRAGGRQETQYF.